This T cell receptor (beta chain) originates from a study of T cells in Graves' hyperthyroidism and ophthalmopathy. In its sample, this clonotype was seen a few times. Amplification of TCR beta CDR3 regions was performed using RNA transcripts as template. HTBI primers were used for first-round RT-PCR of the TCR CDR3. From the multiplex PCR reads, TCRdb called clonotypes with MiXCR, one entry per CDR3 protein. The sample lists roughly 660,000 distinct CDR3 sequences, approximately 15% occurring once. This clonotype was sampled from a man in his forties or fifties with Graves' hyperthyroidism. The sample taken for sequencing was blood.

The CDR3 bases are TGTGCCAGCAGCTTAAGAGGGGGTTGGGCTTTCTTT. Residues: CASSLRGGWAFF. V and J are TRBV7-9 and TRBJ1-1; perhaps TRBD1 as D (6 bases). Trimming removed 2 bases from V and 11 bases from J, with 12 bases in between. CDR1 is SEHNR and CDR2 is FQNEAQ in the germline V gene (reference sequence). The CDR3 length is 12 residues.